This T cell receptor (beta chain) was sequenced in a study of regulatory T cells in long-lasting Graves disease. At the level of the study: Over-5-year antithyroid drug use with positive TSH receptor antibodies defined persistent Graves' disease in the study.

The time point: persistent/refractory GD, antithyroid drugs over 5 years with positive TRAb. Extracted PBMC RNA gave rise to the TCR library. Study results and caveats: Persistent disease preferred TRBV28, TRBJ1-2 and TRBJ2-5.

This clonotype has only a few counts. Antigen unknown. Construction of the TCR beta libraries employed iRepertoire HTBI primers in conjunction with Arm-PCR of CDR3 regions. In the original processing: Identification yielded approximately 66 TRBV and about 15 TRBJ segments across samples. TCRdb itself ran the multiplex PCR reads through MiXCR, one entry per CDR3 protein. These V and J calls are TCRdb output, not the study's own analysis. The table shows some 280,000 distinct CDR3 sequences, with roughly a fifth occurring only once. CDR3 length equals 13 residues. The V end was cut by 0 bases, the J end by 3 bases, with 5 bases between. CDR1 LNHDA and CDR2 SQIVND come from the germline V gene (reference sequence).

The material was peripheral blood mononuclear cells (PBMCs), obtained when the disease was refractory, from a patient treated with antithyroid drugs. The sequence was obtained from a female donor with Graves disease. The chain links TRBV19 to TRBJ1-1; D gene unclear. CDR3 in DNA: TGTGCCAGTAGTATAGACGGGGACACTGAAGCTTTCTTT. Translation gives CASSIDGDTEAFF.